A single sample is the source of the 15 T cell receptor beta chains below, sequenced in a study of T cell responses to AZD1222 COVID-19 vaccine. Some clones are missing from TCRdb's copy, which holds only in-frame ones; the method was immunoSEQ multiplex PCR. Here the sample spans about 110,000 clones, roughly 90% being singletons. The sample was peripheral blood, taken 28 days after the second AZD1222 dose. Every receptor here comes from an adult who received the AZD1222 COVID-19 vaccine.

The chain has TRBV27 and TRBJ2-1, with D perhaps TRBD1 or TRBD2 (5 bases each). This CDR3 region has 14 residues. With 7 bases removed from V and 5 bases from J, the gap between germline ends came to 15 bases. Germline-derived CDR1 and CDR2 are MNHEY and SMNVEV (reference sequence). CDR3 residues: CASTTGRYNNEQFF. The DNA for the CDR3 is TGTGCCAGCACTACGGGACGGTACAACAATGAGCAGTTCTTC.

The chain couples TRBV6-5 to TRBJ1-1; D gene uncertain. V shed 6 bases and J shed 5 bases, with 10 bases lying between them. The CDR3 covers 12 residues. Germline CDR1 and CDR2: MNHEY and SVGAGI. CDR3 region: CASRRRETEAFF. The DNA for the CDR3 is TGTGCCAGCAGGCGAAGGGAAACTGAAGCTTTCTTT.

J is TRBJ1-5 and V is TRBV6-4, with D hard to call. The CDR3 is 14 amino acids. Trimming took off 1 base at V and 4 bases at J, with 8 bases between the two ends. Germline V lookup: CDR1 MRHNA, CDR2 SNTAGT. CDR3 region: CASSDFIPNQPQHF. The CDR3 region has the DNA TGTGCCAGCAGTGACTTCATACCGAATCAGCCCCAGCATTTT.

A few counts support this clone. V and J are TRBV27 and TRBJ2-1; a weak D match, TRBD2 (5 bases). The length of the CDR3 is 12 residues. Trimming pared 2 bases from V and 7 bases from J, leaving 6 bases between. The germline V gene has CDR1 MNHEY and CDR2 SMNVEV (reference sequence). The CDR3, as DNA: TGTGCCAGCAGTTTAACGGGGAATGAGCAGTTCTTC. The encoded protein is CASSLTGNEQFF.

This chain uses TRBV6-5 with TRBJ1-5; D gene unclear. The CDR3 contains 14 residues. Germline CDR1 is MNHEY and CDR2 is SVGAGI. Deletions cut 2 bases from V and 5 bases from J, with 10 bases between. CDR3: CASSYGQYDQPQHF. The CDR3 DNA is TGTGCCAGCAGTTACGGGCAGTACGATCAGCCCCAGCATTTT.

The chain joins TRBV7-9 to TRBJ1-2; D remains ambiguous. Germline CDR1 reads SEHNR; CDR2 reads FQNEAQ (reference sequence). The CDR3 has 13 residues. V gave up 1 base and J gave up 4 bases, with 7 bases separating them. The CDR3 sequence: CASSLDLAYGYTF. The CDR3 bases are TGTGCCAGCAGCTTAGATCTCGCCTATGGCTACACCTTC.

The V and J genes are TRBV5-1 and TRBJ1-2; TRBD1 matches 12 bases. This CDR3 is 14 amino acids long. Trimming cost V 5 bases and J 8 bases; bases outside gene matches: 7. Germline loops: CDR1 SGHRS, CDR2 YFSETQ. The CDR3 DNA is TGCGCCAGCAGTGATGGGACAGGGGGCCTCGGCTACACCTTC. This codes for CASSDGTGGLGYTF.

This chain connects TRBV7-9 to TRBJ1-5; 8 positions match TRBD1. CDR1 and CDR2 (germline): SEHNR, FQNEAQ (reference sequence). Unmatched junction bases numbered 11, after V lost 3 bases and J lost 4 bases. The CDR3 runs to 17 residues. CDR3: CASSFSANGQGNQPQHF. Here the CDR3 DNA reads TGTGCCAGCAGCTTCAGCGCCAACGGACAGGGTAATCAGCCCCAGCATTTT. The whole variable domain, remainder taken from reference TRBV7-9 and TRBJ1-5, is DTGVSQNPRHKITKRGQNVTFRCDPISEHNRLYWYRQTLGQGPEFLTYFQNEAQLEKSRLLSDRFSAERPKGSFSTLEIQRTEQGDSAMYLCASSFSANGQGNQPQHFGDGTRLSIL.

V gene TRBV5-1 combines with J gene TRBJ2-7, with D perhaps being TRBD1 or TRBD2 (5 bases each). Germline CDR1 is SGHRS and CDR2 is YFSETQ. The ends were cut back, 3 bases at V and 5 bases at J, with 24 bases in the middle. This CDR3 spans 17 amino acids. The CDR3 loop reads CASSSGPLVGGTDEQYF. The CDR3 DNA reads TGCGCCAGCAGCTCGGGACCACTGGTTGGTGGAACCGACGAGCAGTACTTC.

This clone was counted a single time. J is TRBJ2-1 and V is TRBV6-6; D gene unclear. The V and J ends lost 5 bases and 1 base respectively, with 15 bases between them. Looked up from germline, CDR1 is MNHNY and CDR2 is SVGAGI (reference sequence). CDR3 size: 16 residues. The DNA for the CDR3 is TGTGCCAGCAGTGGCAGCCGGGTCGGGTCCTACAATGAGCAGTTCTTC. It translates to CASSGSRVGSYNEQFF.

The chain carries TRBV30 and TRBJ1-5, with D possibly being TRBD1 (6 bases). The V end was cut by 1 base, the J end by 3 bases, with 10 bases between. CDR3 length: 14 residues. Per the germline V gene, CDR1 is GTSNPN and CDR2 is SVGIG (reference sequence). CDR3 amino acids: CAWSAQGLNQPQHF. CDR3 nucleotides: TGTGCCTGGAGTGCACAGGGCCTCAATCAGCCCCAGCATTTT.

DNA of the CDR3: TGTGCCAGCAGGGACAGGACAAATCAGCCCCAGCATTTT. It specifies CASRDRTNQPQHF. The rearrangement joins TRBV6-6 to TRBJ1-5, with 7 bases aligning to TRBD1. In germline, CDR1 is MNHNY, CDR2 SVGAGI (reference sequence). The V and J ends lost 6 bases and 4 bases, in that order; junction bases with no gene match: 3. The CDR3 runs 13 residues.

This clone was recorded once. Other DNA variants within this sample encode the same CDR3. The chain carries TRBV28 and TRBJ2-7, with D tentatively TRBD2 (6 bases). The CDR3 has 12 amino acids. Germline V CDR1 and CDR2: MDHEN, SYDVKM. V was trimmed by 5 bases and J by 3 bases, leaving 8 bases between them. For the CDR3, the DNA is TGTGCCAGCAGTCTCGGGGGCTACGAGCAGTACTTC. Protein: CASSLGGYEQYF.

The chain is built from TRBV18 and TRBJ2-1; the D gene is possibly TRBD1 (5 bases). V was shortened by 4 bases and J by 7 bases, with 14 bases between the two germline ends. CDR1 and CDR2 (germline): KGHSH, LQKENI. The length of the CDR3 is 14 residues. The CDR3 DNA reads as TGTGCCAGCTCACTCACCAGGGATGGGAATGAGCAGTTCTTC. It translates to CASSLTRDGNEQFF.

The chain joins TRBV29-1 to TRBJ2-5, with 9 bases identical to TRBD1. CDR3 size: 16 residues. V shed 5 bases and J 2 bases; nucleotides not matched to a gene: 12. Germline CDR1 SQVTM, CDR2 ANQGSEA. Here the CDR3 DNA reads TGCAGCGTTCGGGACAGGGCGTGGGGCTCACAAGAGACCCAGTACTTC. Translated, it gives CSVRDRAWGSQETQYF.